This TCR beta chain was recovered during a study of T cell responses to AZD1222 COVID-19 vaccine. For the study at large: Pooling of second doses given at about 4 or about 12 weeks was done. Study-wide results and limits: Clonal diversity was possibly underestimated, and the donors were mostly white British, with more females. Repertoires were obtained solely post-peak T cell response. The study reported that nearly half of spike-specific TCRs target unmutated variant regions.

Worth noting for this clone: Its antigen is not known.

The assay was immunoSEQ multiplex PCR, and TCRdb's table has in-frame clones only and misses some. Among some 86,000 clones listed, almost 80% were seen once. The CDR3 is made up of 15 amino acids. Germline assignment: CDR1 SGHAT and CDR2 FQNNGV. The germline V and J ends were trimmed by 1 base and 7 bases, with 16 bases remaining between them. Sample: peripheral blood, taken on day 0 of AZD1222 vaccination. This TCR came from an adult in good health. The J gene is TRBJ1-1, the V gene TRBV11-2; D ambiguous. The CDR3 sequence is CASSLVSVGGSEAFF. CDR3 nucleotides: TGTGCCAGCAGCTTAGTTTCAGTCGGTGGGAGTGAAGCTTTCTTT.